The 23 T cell receptor beta chains in this list originate from one sample, sequenced in a study of coeliac disease. Measured with immunoSEQ multiplex PCR; TCRdb has only the in-frame clones, and not every one. The sample has 3,000 to 4,000 clones; roughly 70% are singletons. Sample: lymphocytes from the gut lamina propria. Source of these receptors: a man older than 75 without celiac disease.

The chain combines TRBV2 with TRBJ2-2, with TRBD1 matching over 8 bases. V was pared by 5 bases and J by 0 bases, with 2 bases of the junction left unmatched. CDR3 size: 15 residues. Germline V gene sequence: CDR1 SNHLY, CDR2 FYNNEI. In nucleotides, the CDR3 is TGTGCCAGCAGTAAGGACAGGGCGAACACCGGGGAGCTGTTTTTT. Translated, it gives CASSKDRANTGELFF.

The chain uses TRBV7-9 and TRBJ1-2; D unresolved. This CDR3 region has 14 residues. CDR1 is SEHNR and CDR2 is FQNEAQ in the germline V gene (reference sequence). Trimming shortened V by 2 bases and J by 7 bases, and 14 bases separated the two germline ends. DNA for the CDR3: TGTGCCAGCAGCTTAAGCTTGGGCGAGTCTGGCTACACCTTC. The encoded protein is CASSLSLGESGYTF. Full variable domain (outside the CDR3, taken from reference TRBV7-9 and TRBJ1-2): DTGVSQNPRHKITKRGQNVTFRCDPISEHNRLYWYRQTLGQGPEFLTYFQNEAQLEKSRLLSDRFSAERPKGSFSTLEIQRTEQGDSAMYLCASSLSLGESGYTFGSGTRLTVV.

The chain combines TRBV5-4 with TRBJ2-3; 10 bases are a match to TRBD1. The V gene's germline CDR1 is SGHNT and CDR2 YYREEE (reference sequence). With V trimmed by 2 bases and J by 0 bases, 3 bases remained unmatched. The length of the CDR3 is 16 residues. CDR3 residues: CASSLPGQGSTDTQYF. CDR3 DNA sequence: TGTGCCAGCAGCTTACCGGGACAGGGGAGCACAGATACGCAGTATTTT.

The rearrangement links TRBV27 to TRBJ2-2; 13 nucleotides agree with TRBD2. This CDR3 is built from 20 residues. With V trimmed by 3 bases and J by 0 bases, 10 bases remained unmatched. CDR1 is MNHEY and CDR2 is SMNVEV in the germline V gene (reference sequence). The CDR3 DNA follows: TGTGCCAGCAGTTTGTTTTCGTTGGGGACTAGCGGGACGAACACCGGGGAGCTGTTTTTT. It specifies CASSLFSLGTSGTNTGELFF.

This clone was detected once. The rearrangement links TRBV10-2 to TRBJ1-1; unclear D gene. Germline assignment: CDR1 WSHSY and CDR2 SAAADI. V lost 3 bases and J 6 bases, leaving 11 bases between the germline ends. This CDR3 is 13 amino acids long. The CDR3 sequence is CASSDPGKAEAFF. The CDR3 nucleotides are TGCGCCAGCAGTGACCCCGGGAAGGCTGAAGCTTTCTTT.

The chain combines TRBV6-6 with TRBJ1-1, with D uncertain. V lost 4 bases and J 1 base, leaving 7 bases between the germline ends. The CDR3 has 13 residues. CDR1 is MNHNY, CDR2 SVGAGI, per germline (reference sequence). CDR3 DNA: TGTGCCAGCAGTTCGGAGGGGAACACTGAAGCTTTCTTT. As protein: CASSSEGNTEAFF.

The chain links TRBV7-8 to TRBJ2-7, with unresolved D. The CDR3 consists of 18 residues. The V and J ends lost 1 base and 2 bases respectively, with 21 bases between them. From germline, CDR1 is SGHVS and CDR2 FQNEAQ. This CDR3 reads CASSLVLGSQYLPYEQYV. The CDR3, as DNA: TGTGCCAGCAGCTTAGTTTTGGGCAGCCAATATTTACCCTACGAGCAGTACGTC.

This sequence joins TRBV30 and TRBJ1-5; D possibly corresponds to TRBD1 (5 bases). The CDR3 is 14 amino acids. Trimming took 3 bases from V and 4 from J, leaving 13 bases between them. Germline values: CDR1 GTSNPN, CDR2 SVGIG (reference sequence). The CDR3 DNA follows: TGTGCCTGGAGCCGGGGGACGGAGAATCAGCCCCAGCATTTT. Translated, it gives CAWSRGTENQPQHF. The entire variable domain, with the rest obtained from reference TRBV30 and TRBJ1-5, is as follows: SQTIHQWPATLVQPVGSPLSLECTVEGTSNPNLYWYRQAAGRGLQLLFYSVGIGQISSEVPQNLSASRPQDRQFILSSKKLLLSDSGFYLCAWSRGTENQPQHFGDGTRLSIL.

This rearrangement joins TRBV28 to TRBJ2-5; tentatively, D is TRBD1 (5 bases). V lost 1 base to trimming and J lost 3 bases, with 9 bases between them. Germline lookup yields CDR1 MDHEN and CDR2 SYDVKM. This CDR3 contains 14 residues. CDR3 in DNA: TGTGCCAGCAGTTTATTCGGCAGGGAAGAGACCCAGTACTTC. This gives the protein CASSLFGREETQYF.

This clone has just a few counts. The rearrangement joins TRBV29-1 to TRBJ1-4; TRBD1 aligns across 8 bases. Germline V lookup: CDR1 SQVTM, CDR2 ANQGSEA. This CDR3 contains 13 residues. V dropped 6 bases and J dropped 4; count of bases not matched to a gene: 4. The CDR3 DNA reads as TGCAGCGTCCTCGGACAGGGTAATGAAAAACTGTTTTTT. Translating gives CSVLGQGNEKLFF.

V usage is TRBV11-2 and J usage is TRBJ2-1; 7 bases match TRBD1. The CDR3 extends over 13 amino acids. Germline lookup yields CDR1 SGHAT and CDR2 FQNNGV. V lost 5 bases and J lost 7; bases outside the gene matches: 5. The chain's CDR3 is CASSTSTGNEQFF. DNA for the CDR3: TGTGCCAGCAGCACCTCGACAGGGAATGAGCAGTTCTTC.

The rearrangement links TRBV7-2 to TRBJ2-5; 7 bases map to TRBD1. With V trimmed by 3 bases and J by 1 base, 2 bases remained unmatched. The CDR3 loop spans 14 amino acids. Germline V CDR1 and CDR2: SGHTA, FQGNSA. Here the CDR3 DNA reads TGTGCCAGCAGCTTCAGGGGGATCCAAGAGACCCAGTACTTC. The encoded protein is CASSFRGIQETQYF.

This chain links TRBV5-8 with TRBJ2-5, with D possibly TRBD1 on 6 matching bases. This CDR3 has 17 amino acids. V dropped 4 bases and J dropped 2 bases, with 21 bases sitting between them. CDR1 SGHTS and CDR2 YDEGEE come from the germline V gene. CDR3 sequence reads: CASSHLSTGLLQETQYF. CDR3 sequence (DNA): TGTGCCAGCAGCCACCTATCGACAGGCCTTTTACAAGAGACCCAGTACTTC.

This sequence joins TRBV7-8 and TRBJ2-1, with 8 nucleotides matching TRBD2. Germline lookup yields CDR1 SGHVS and CDR2 FQNEAQ. The junction had 6 bases not matched to a gene; V was cut back by 4 bases and J by 4 bases. CDR3 length: 15 residues. The CDR3 here is CASSSGRGAYNEQFF. The CDR3 DNA is TGTGCCAGCAGCTCGGGGCGGGGGGCTTACAATGAGCAGTTCTTC.

The rearrangement links TRBV5-6 to TRBJ2-7; D might be TRBD2 (6 bases). The CDR3 is 15 residues long. From germline, CDR1 is SGHDT and CDR2 YYEEEE. Trimming cost V 4 bases and J 0 bases, with 14 bases left between them. The CDR3 bases are TGTGCCAGCAGCCCGTTCGCGCGGGACTCCTACGAGCAGTACTTC. Its protein product is CASSPFARDSYEQYF.

The genes are TRBV18 and TRBJ2-5; the D gene is possibly TRBD1 (5 bases). V shed 0 bases and J shed 1 base, with 6 bases lying between them. Germline V lookup: CDR1 KGHSH, CDR2 LQKENI. The CDR3 spans 14 residues. CDR3 bases: TGTGCCAGCTCACCACCAGGGGTCCAAGAGACCCAGTACTTC. Translation gives CASSPPGVQETQYF.

The chain is built from TRBV15 and TRBJ2-2; 9 bases are shared with TRBD1. Trimming removed 0 bases from V and 5 bases from J; junction bases left unmatched: 7. The CDR3 length is 17 residues. Per the germline V gene, CDR1 is LNHNV and CDR2 is YYDKDF (reference sequence). CDR3 protein: CATSRDSGTGRTGELFF. Here the CDR3 DNA reads TGTGCCACCAGCAGAGACTCCGGGACAGGGAGGACCGGGGAGCTGTTTTTT.

This clone was detected a few times. The rearrangement joins TRBV9 to TRBJ2-1, with a tentative D call TRBD2 (7 bases). Per germline, CDR1 SGDLS and CDR2 YYNGEE. Trimming removed 3 bases at V and 5 bases at J, with 15 bases between. The length of the CDR3 is 15 residues. The CDR3 region is CASSETGGLNNEQFF. CDR3 sequence (DNA): TGTGCCAGCAGCGAAACGGGGGGCCTAAACAATGAGCAGTTCTTC.

The chain carries TRBV7-9 and TRBJ1-2; D ambiguous. The length of the CDR3 is 12 residues. Germline-derived CDR1 and CDR2 are SEHNR and FQNEAQ (reference sequence). The V end was cut by 3 bases, the J end by 7 bases, with 9 bases between. CDR3 loop: CASSFEGAGYTF. Here the CDR3 DNA reads TGTGCCAGCAGCTTCGAAGGAGCTGGCTACACCTTC.

This sequence joins TRBV5-1 and TRBJ1-1, with a possible D match to TRBD1 (5 bases). Germline assignment: CDR1 SGHRS and CDR2 YFSETQ. The CDR3 runs to 14 residues. V was cut by 4 bases and J by 2 bases, with 12 bases left in between. CDR3 sequence: CASSQDTLNTEAFF. Here the CDR3 DNA reads TGCGCCAGCAGCCAGGACACTCTCAACACTGAAGCTTTCTTT.

This rearrangement joins TRBV6-6 to TRBJ2-2, with D possibly TRBD1 on 6 matching bases. This CDR3 region has 16 residues. Germline-derived CDR1 and CDR2 are MNHNY and SVGAGI (reference sequence). The V and J ends lost 6 bases and 1 base respectively, with 15 bases between them. The CDR3 loop is CASSSSGTWNTGELFF. The CDR3 region has the DNA TGTGCCAGCAGCTCTTCCGGGACATGGAACACCGGGGAGCTGTTTTTT.

The CDR3 loop reads CREDHYEQYF. CDR3 nucleotides: TGTCGGGAGGACCACTACGAGCAGTACTTC. The gene calls are TRBV27 and TRBJ2-7, with TRBD2 matching over 7 bases. CDR1 and CDR2 from the germline V gene are MNHEY and SMNVEV (reference sequence). CDR3 length: 10 residues.

The chain joins TRBV14 to TRBJ1-5; maybe TRBD1 (6 bases). The CDR3 runs 15 residues. Trimming left V 1 base short and J 4 bases short, with 11 bases between. Germline lookup yields CDR1 SGHDN and CDR2 FVKESK. CDR3 sequence: CASSQGGTPNQPQHF. The CDR3 DNA is TGTGCCAGCAGCCAAGGGGGGACACCGAATCAGCCCCAGCATTTT.